Listed below are T cell receptor beta chains from one sample, sequenced in a study of PD-1 blockade in classical Hodgkin lymphoma. Assay used: immunoSEQ multiplex PCR; TCRdb lists only in-frame clones, some missing. The sample holds over 60,000 clones, around nine tenths seen once. Sequenced material: peripheral blood mononuclear cells (PBMCs), taken before the fourth cycle of nivolumab. Receptors originate from a human donor with classical Hodgkin lymphoma. CDR3s include the opening cysteine and the closing phenylalanine or tryptophan. D genes are given only for firm matches. Expanded clones are given a class, and other clones once, few, many or no size at all.

length: 15
J: TRBJ1-5
size: -
V: TRBV19
D: -
DNA: TGTGCCAGTAGTATAGAACAGGGCTCAGGTCAGCCCCAGCATTTT
CDR3: CASSIEQGSGQPQHF

length: 12
J: TRBJ1-3
size: -
V: TRBV28
D: -
DNA: TGTGCCAGCAGTTTTGTTGGAAACACCATATATTTT
CDR3: CASSFVGNTIYF

length: 15
J: TRBJ1-3
size: -
V: TRBV5-4
D: -
DNA: TGTGCCAGCAGCTTCGGTCCAAGCTCTGGAAACACCATATATTTT
CDR3: CASSFGPSSGNTIYF

length: 14
J: TRBJ2-7
size: -
V: TRBV7-2
D: TRBD2
DNA: TGTGCCAGCGCGAAGCTCGGGGGGGCTGACGAGCAGTACTTC
CDR3: CASAKLGGADEQYF

length: 16
J: TRBJ2-7
size: -
V: TRBV18
D: -
DNA: TGTGCCAGCTCACCAGTAATGGGAACAGGGACCTACGAGCAGTACTTC
CDR3: CASSPVMGTGTYEQYF

length: 13
J: TRBJ2-7
size: -
V: TRBV7-6
D: -
DNA: TGTGCCAGCAGCTTAGCGGGGGGCTACGAGCAGTACTTC
CDR3: CASSLAGGYEQYF

length: 16
J: TRBJ1-5
size: -
V: TRBV19
D: TRBD1
DNA: TGTGCCAGTAGTGCAGACAGGGGGGCCGGTAATCAGCCCCAGCATTTT
CDR3: CASSADRGAGNQPQHF

length: 15
J: TRBJ2-1
size: -
V: TRBV15
D: -
DNA: TGTGCCACCAGCAGAGAACGAACTTTCGGGTATGAGCAGTTCTTC
CDR3: CATSRERTFGYEQFF

length: 16
J: TRBJ2-5
size: -
V: TRBV5-1
D: TRBD1
DNA: TGCGCCAGCAGCTTGGTCGGGACAGCCCGTCAAGAGACCCAGTACTTC
CDR3: CASSLVGTARQETQYF

length: 13
J: TRBJ2-5
size: -
V: TRBV30
D: TRBD2
DNA: TGTGCCTGGAGTGTACTAGCGGGAGAGACCCAGTACTTC
CDR3: CAWSVLAGETQYF

length: 17
J: TRBJ2-7
size: -
V: TRBV6-7
D: -
DNA: TGTGCCAGCAGTTACTCGATTCGGCAGGGACCCTCCTACGAGCAGTACTTC
CDR3: CASSYSIRQGPSYEQYF

length: 12
J: TRBJ2-1
size: -
V: TRBV19
D: -
DNA: TGTGCCAGTAGTATAGAGGGCTATGAGCAGTTCTTC
CDR3: CASSIEGYEQFF

length: 14
J: TRBJ2-7
size: -
V: TRBV11-2
D: -
DNA: TGTGCCAGCAGCCAAGGGGCCAACTCCTACGAGCAGTACTTC
CDR3: CASSQGANSYEQYF

length: 12
J: TRBJ2-7
size: -
V: TRBV28
D: -
DNA: TGTGCCAGCAGTTTATCAAGCTACGAGCAGTACTTC
CDR3: CASSLSSYEQYF

length: 13
J: TRBJ2-5
size: few
V: TRBV6-5
D: -
DNA: TGTGCCAGCAGCTCACCCAACGGGCAAACCCAGTACTTC
CDR3: CASSSPNGQTQYF

length: 11
J: TRBJ2-3
size: few
V: TRBV7-9
D: -
DNA: TGTGCCAGCAGCGATCAGGATACGCAGTATTTT
CDR3: CASSDQDTQYF

length: 15
J: TRBJ2-7
size: -
V: TRBV5-1
D: TRBD1
DNA: TGCGCCAGCAGCGACACGGACAGGCCCCCCTATGAGCAGTACTTC
CDR3: CASSDTDRPPYEQYF

length: 15
J: TRBJ2-1
size: -
V: TRBV25-1
D: TRBD2
DNA: TGTGCCAGCAGTGAATTATTAGCGGGGAGCAATGAGCAGTTCTTC
CDR3: CASSELLAGSNEQFF

length: 13
J: TRBJ1-3
size: once
V: TRBV29-1
D: -
DNA: TGCAGCGTAAAACAGTCGCGGAGGGACACCATATATTTT
CDR3: CSVKQSRRDTIYF

length: 11
J: TRBJ2-7
size: -
V: TRBV2
D: -
DNA: TGTGCCAGCAGTGAAGGTGGTGAGCAGTACTTC
CDR3: CASSEGGEQYF

length: 15
J: TRBJ2-7
size: -
V: TRBV7-2
D: -
DNA: TGTGCCAGCAGCTTTAACCAGGGCACTCCCTACGAGCAGTACTTC
CDR3: CASSFNQGTPYEQYF

length: 11
J: TRBJ2-3
size: once
V: TRBV14
D: -
DNA: TGTGCCACCCCCTACGGAGATACGCAGTATTTT
CDR3: CATPYGDTQYF

length: 15
J: TRBJ2-3
size: -
V: TRBV11-2
D: -
DNA: TGTGCCAGCAGCTCAGAATCCGGGAACACAGATACGCAGTATTTT
CDR3: CASSSESGNTDTQYF

length: 14
J: TRBJ1-4
size: -
V: TRBV9
D: -
DNA: TGTGTCAGCAGCCCCACGGGAGGGGACGAAAAACTGTTTTTT
CDR3: CVSSPTGGDEKLFF

length: 14
J: TRBJ2-2
size: -
V: TRBV10-1
D: -
DNA: TGCGCCAGCAGTGAGCGGCAGAACACCGGGGAGCTGTTTTTT
CDR3: CASSERQNTGELFF

length: 13
J: TRBJ1-5
size: -
V: TRBV29-1
D: -
DNA: TGCAGCGTTGGCGGACAAACAGGTCAGCCCCAGCATTTT
CDR3: CSVGGQTGQPQHF

length: 14
J: TRBJ2-1
size: -
V: TRBV2
D: -
DNA: TGTGCCACCCCGGGGGTGGACTTTGGCAATGAGCAGTTCTTC
CDR3: CATPGVDFGNEQFF

length: 15
J: TRBJ2-2
size: -
V: TRBV7-8
D: -
DNA: TGTGCCAGCAGCTTCGGGACACGAAACACCGGGGAGCTGTTTTTT
CDR3: CASSFGTRNTGELFF

length: 12
J: TRBJ1-1
size: -
V: TRBV6-5
D: -
DNA: TGTGCCAGCAGTTTTAGGGGCACTGAAGCTTTCTTT
CDR3: CASSFRGTEAFF

length: 10
J: TRBJ2-1
size: once
V: TRBV2
D: -
DNA: TGTGCCAGCAGTGGCTGGGAGCAGTTCTTC
CDR3: CASSGWEQFF

length: 16
J: TRBJ2-3
size: -
V: TRBV28
D: -
DNA: TGTGCCAGCAGTTTTGAGACTAGTGAGGTCCCAGATACGCAGTATTTT
CDR3: CASSFETSEVPDTQYF

length: 17
J: TRBJ1-6
size: -
V: TRBV11-2
D: -
DNA: TGTGCCAGCAGCTTCAACAGCCGGGACCTATATAATTCACCCCTCCACTTT
CDR3: CASSFNSRDLYNSPLHF

length: 15
J: TRBJ2-1
size: -
V: TRBV18
D: TRBD2
DNA: TGTGCCAGCTCACCGGAGCTAGCGGGGGTCAATGAGCAGTTCTTC
CDR3: CASSPELAGVNEQFF

length: 16
J: TRBJ1-2
size: -
V: TRBV6-5
D: -
DNA: TGTGCCAGCAGTTACGGTTTGGCAACAAGCCGCTATGGCTACACCTTC
CDR3: CASSYGLATSRYGYTF

length: 14
J: TRBJ2-3
size: -
V: TRBV4-1
D: TRBD2
DNA: TGCGCCAGCAGCCGAGGCGGGAGGACAGATACGCAGTATTTT
CDR3: CASSRGGRTDTQYF

length: 13
J: TRBJ1-2
size: -
V: TRBV7-9
D: -
DNA: TGTGCCAGCAGCCCCTGGACCTCCTATGGCTACACCTTC
CDR3: CASSPWTSYGYTF

length: 15
J: TRBJ2-4
size: once
V: TRBV30
D: -
DNA: TGTGCCTGGAGTGTACCCCGAGTAGCCAAAAACATTCAGTACTTC
CDR3: CAWSVPRVAKNIQYF

length: 17
J: TRBJ2-7
size: -
V: TRBV28
D: -
DNA: TGTGCCAGCAGTTTATCCCTTAACGGGAGAGTATTCTACGAGCAGTACTTC
CDR3: CASSLSLNGRVFYEQYF

length: 13
J: TRBJ2-1
size: -
V: TRBV7-8
D: -
DNA: TGTGCCAGCAGCTTACGGGGAGGCAATGAGCAGTTCTTC
CDR3: CASSLRGGNEQFF

length: 11
J: TRBJ2-3
size: -
V: TRBV4-1
D: -
DNA: TGCGCCAGCAGTCTGCGAGATACGCAGTATTTT
CDR3: CASSLRDTQYF

length: 17
J: TRBJ1-3
size: -
V: TRBV9
D: -
DNA: TGTGCCAGCAGCGAGGGGCCTCCGGTTACAATTGGAAACACCATATATTTT
CDR3: CASSEGPPVTIGNTIYF

length: 15
J: TRBJ2-1
size: -
V: TRBV7-9
D: -
DNA: TGTGCCAGCAGTCCTAGTAAACTCCCTTACAATGAGCAGTTCTTC
CDR3: CASSPSKLPYNEQFF

length: 11
J: TRBJ2-1
size: -
V: TRBV5-6
D: -
DNA: TGTGCCAGCAGCTTTAACAATGAGCAGTTCTTC
CDR3: CASSFNNEQFF

length: 14
J: TRBJ2-1
size: once
V: TRBV5-1
D: TRBD2
DNA: TGCGCCAGCAGCTTTAAGCGGGAGTACAATGAGCAGTTCTTC
CDR3: CASSFKREYNEQFF

length: 16
J: TRBJ1-6
size: -
V: TRBV2
D: -
DNA: TGTGCCAGCAGTGAAGCCGGACACCGGGGGGCTTCACCCCTCCACTTT
CDR3: CASSEAGHRGASPLHF

length: 14
J: TRBJ2-7
size: -
V: TRBV27
D: -
DNA: TGTGCCAGCAGTTTCCAAAACAGGGACCACGAGCAGTACTTC
CDR3: CASSFQNRDHEQYF

length: 14
J: TRBJ2-7
size: -
V: TRBV11-3
D: -
DNA: TGTGCCAGCAGCTTACAACAGGGTCCCTACGAGCAGTACTTC
CDR3: CASSLQQGPYEQYF

length: 16
J: TRBJ2-7
size: -
V: TRBV6-4
D: TRBD2
DNA: TGTGCCAGCAAAAGCGGGGGGTCCGAGGTTAGGTACGAGCAGTACTTC
CDR3: CASKSGGSEVRYEQYF

length: 17
J: TRBJ2-3
size: -
V: TRBV5-1
D: -
DNA: TGCGCCAGCTCAGGTAGTCCAGCCAGAACTAGCACAGATACGCAGTATTTT
CDR3: CASSGSPARTSTDTQYF

length: 14
J: TRBJ2-7
size: -
V: TRBV6-1
D: TRBD1
DNA: TGTGCCAGCAGTCCCCGGACAGGGAACGACGAGCAGTACTTC
CDR3: CASSPRTGNDEQYF

length: 15
J: TRBJ2-6
size: -
V: TRBV6-5
D: TRBD2
DNA: TGTGCCAGCACCCCAGCGGGGGCTGGGGCCAACGTCCTGACTTTC
CDR3: CASTPAGAGANVLTF

length: 16
J: TRBJ2-1
size: -
V: TRBV27
D: TRBD2
DNA: TGTGCCAGCAGAACCTTTGGGAGCGGGACCTACAATGAGCAGTTCTTC
CDR3: CASRTFGSGTYNEQFF

length: 15
J: TRBJ2-7
size: -
V: TRBV6-6
D: -
DNA: TGTGCCAGCAAGGGGTGGCAGGGCAGCTCCTACGAGCAGTACTTC
CDR3: CASKGWQGSSYEQYF

length: 16
J: TRBJ2-3
size: -
V: TRBV28
D: TRBD1
DNA: TGTGCCAGCAAGACAGGGGGCGCCGTTAGCACAGATACGCAGTATTTT
CDR3: CASKTGGAVSTDTQYF

length: 15
J: TRBJ2-3
size: -
V: TRBV27
D: -
DNA: TGTGCCAGCAGTTTAGGGGCACTGGAGACAGATACGCAGTATTTT
CDR3: CASSLGALETDTQYF

length: 18
J: TRBJ2-5
size: -
V: TRBV28
D: -
DNA: TGTGCCAGCAGTCCTCGACTAGTAGCGGTGGGGTACCAAGAGACCCAGTACTTC
CDR3: CASSPRLVAVGYQETQYF